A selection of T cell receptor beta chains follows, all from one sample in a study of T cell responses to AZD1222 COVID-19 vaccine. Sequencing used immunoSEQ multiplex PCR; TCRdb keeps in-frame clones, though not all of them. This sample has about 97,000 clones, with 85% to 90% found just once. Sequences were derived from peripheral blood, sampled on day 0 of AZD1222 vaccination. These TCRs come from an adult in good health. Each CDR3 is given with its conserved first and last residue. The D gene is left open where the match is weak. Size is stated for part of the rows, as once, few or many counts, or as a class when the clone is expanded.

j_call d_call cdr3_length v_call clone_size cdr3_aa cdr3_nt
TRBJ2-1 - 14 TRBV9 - CASSVAPSDDEQFF TGTGCCAGCAGCGTAGCCCCCAGCGACGATGAGCAGTTCTTC
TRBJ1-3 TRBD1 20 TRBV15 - CATSRSNRDRTRASGNTIYF TGTGCCACCAGCAGATCGAACCGGGACAGGACCCGAGCCTCTGGAAACACCATATATTTT
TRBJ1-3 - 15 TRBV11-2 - CASSLGSHSGNTIYF TGTGCCAGCAGCTTAGGCAGTCACTCTGGAAACACCATATATTTT
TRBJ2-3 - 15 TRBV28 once CASSLGFVGTDTQYF TGTGCCAGCAGTTTAGGATTCGTTGGCACAGATACGCAGTATTTT
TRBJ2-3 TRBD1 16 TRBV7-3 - CASSKTPGQGSDTQYF TGTGCCAGCAGTAAAACGCCGGGACAGGGGTCAGATACGCAGTATTTT
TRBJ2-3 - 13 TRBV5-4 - CASSYTGTDTQYF TGTGCCAGCAGCTACACAGGCACAGATACGCAGTATTTT
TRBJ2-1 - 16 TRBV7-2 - CASSPETRSSYNEQFF TGTGCCAGCAGCCCAGAAACTAGATCATCCTACAATGAGCAGTTCTTC
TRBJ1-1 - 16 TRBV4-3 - CASSQDPTLGNAEAFF TGCGCCAGCAGCCAAGATCCGACGCTGGGGAACGCTGAAGCTTTCTTT
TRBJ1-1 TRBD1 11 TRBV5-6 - CASSFGQARFF TGTGCCAGCAGCTTCGGACAGGCCCGCTTCTTT
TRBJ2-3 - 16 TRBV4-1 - CASSHPPGPSGYTQYF TGCGCCAGCAGCCATCCACCGGGCCCCTCAGGATATACGCAGTATTTT
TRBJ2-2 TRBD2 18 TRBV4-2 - CASSLGTSGRIIAGELFF TGTGCCAGCAGCCTCGGGACTAGCGGGAGGATCATAGCCGGGGAGCTGTTTTTT
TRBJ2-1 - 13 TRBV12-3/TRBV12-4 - CASRLVGSNEQFF TGTGCCAGCAGACTGGTCGGGAGCAATGAGCAGTTCTTC
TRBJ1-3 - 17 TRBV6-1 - CASSEMRQGKSGNTIYF TGTGCCAGCAGTGAAATGAGGCAGGGGAAATCTGGAAACACCATATATTTT
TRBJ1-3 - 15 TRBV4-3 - CASSQEGGPGNTIYF TGCGCCAGCAGCCAAGAGGGGGGTCCCGGAAACACCATATATTTT
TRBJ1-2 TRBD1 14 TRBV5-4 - CASSSTGGKFGYTF TGTGCCAGCAGCTCCACAGGGGGCAAATTTGGCTACACCTTC
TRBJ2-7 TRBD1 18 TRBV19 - CASAKGQGGGKSAYEQYF TGTGCCAGCGCGAAGGGACAGGGGGGAGGAAAGTCCGCCTACGAGCAGTACTTC
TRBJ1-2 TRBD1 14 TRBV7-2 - CASSTPFSRQGYTF TGTGCCAGCAGCACCCCCTTCAGCCGACAGGGGTACACCTTC